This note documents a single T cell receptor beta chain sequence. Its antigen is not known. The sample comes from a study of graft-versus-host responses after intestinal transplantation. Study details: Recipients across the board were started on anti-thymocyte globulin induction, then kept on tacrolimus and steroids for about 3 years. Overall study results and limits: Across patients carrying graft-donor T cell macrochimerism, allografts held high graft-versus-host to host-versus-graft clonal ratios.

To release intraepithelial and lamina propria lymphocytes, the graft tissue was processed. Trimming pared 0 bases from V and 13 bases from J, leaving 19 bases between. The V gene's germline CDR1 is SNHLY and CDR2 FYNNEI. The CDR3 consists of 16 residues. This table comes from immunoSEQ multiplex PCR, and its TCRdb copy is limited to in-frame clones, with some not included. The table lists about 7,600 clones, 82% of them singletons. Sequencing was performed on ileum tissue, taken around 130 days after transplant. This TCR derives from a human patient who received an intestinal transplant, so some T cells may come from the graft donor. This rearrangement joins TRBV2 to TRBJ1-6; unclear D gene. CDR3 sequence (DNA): TGTGCCAGCAGTGAAGCGCTTCGATCCTCTCCTGCGCCCCTCCACTTT. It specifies CASSEALRSSPAPLHF. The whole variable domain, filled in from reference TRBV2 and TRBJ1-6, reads EPEVTQTPSHQVTQMGQEVILRCVPISNHLYFYWYRQILGQKVEFLVSFYNNEISEKSEIFDDQFSVERPDGSNFTLKIRSTKLEDSAMYFCASSEALRSSPAPLHFGNGTRLTVT.